The 21 T cell receptor beta chains presented below share a single source sample, sequenced in a study of blood T cell repertoires in COVID-19. The method was immunoSEQ multiplex PCR; TCRdb's version includes in-frame clones alone and lacks a portion of them. The repertoire holds 200,000 to 250,000 clones, 65% to 85% seen once, with approximately 4.6% in the top ten. Source material: PBMCs or T cells enriched from blood (not recorded which). These receptors came from a man aged 25-40 years with acute COVID-19.

The V and J genes are TRBV27 and TRBJ2-2; TRBD1 matches at 7 bases. Trimming at V came to 3 bases and at J to 6 bases, leaving 4 bases not matched to a gene. Germline CDR1 MNHEY, CDR2 SMNVEV (reference sequence). CDR3 length: 14 residues. CDR3 nucleotides: TGTGCCAGCAGTTTTGGGCAGGGGGCCGGGGAGCTGTTTTTT. Translated: CASSFGQGAGELFF.

The chain employs TRBV2 and TRBJ1-2; the match to TRBD1 covers 7 bases. Germline V lookup: CDR1 SNHLY, CDR2 FYNNEI. The J segment lost 1 base and the V segment lost 4 bases, leaving 0 bases of the junction unmatched. This CDR3 has 13 amino acids. CDR3 coding DNA: TGTGCCAGCAGTGGACAGGGTAACTATGGCTACACCTTC. Translation gives CASSGQGNYGYTF.

This chain connects TRBV9 to TRBJ2-1; TRBD1 aligns across 9 bases. V lost 4 bases and J lost 6; bases outside the gene matches: 8. CDR1 is SGDLS, CDR2 YYNGEE, per germline. The length of the CDR3 is 15 residues. In nucleotides, the CDR3 is TGTGCCAGCAGCCATTCGGGACAGGGCGCCAATGAGCAGTTCTTC. It is translated as CASSHSGQGANEQFF.

V and J are TRBV18 and TRBJ1-5, with D perhaps TRBD1 (5 bases). V shed 5 bases and J shed 6 bases, with 17 bases lying between them. The CDR3 runs 15 residues. Germline V gene sequence: CDR1 KGHSH, CDR2 LQKENI. This CDR3 reads CASSIWGEMGQPQHF. The CDR3 DNA reads as TGTGCCAGCTCAATTTGGGGGGAAATGGGTCAGCCCCAGCATTTT.

The chain carries TRBV9 and TRBJ1-5; the D gene is possibly TRBD1 (6 bases). The length of the CDR3 is 13 residues. Germline CDR1 SGDLS, CDR2 YYNGEE. The ends were cut back, 0 bases at V and 5 bases at J, with 6 bases in the middle. CDR3 DNA sequence: TGTGCCAGCAGCGTAGACAGGGATCAGCCCCAGCATTTT. Its protein product is CASSVDRDQPQHF.

CDR3 loop: CASSSGAGADGYTF. In DNA form, the CDR3 reads TGCGCCAGCAGCTCCGGGGCAGGGGCGGATGGCTACACCTTC. V gene TRBV5-1 combines with J gene TRBJ1-2; tentatively, D is TRBD1 (6 bases). Per the germline V gene, CDR1 is SGHRS and CDR2 is YFSETQ. The V gene lost 3 bases and the J gene lost 6 bases, with 15 bases spanning the gap. CDR3 size: 14 residues.

The rearrangement uses TRBV19 and TRBJ1-1; 7 bases are shared with TRBD1. This CDR3 is built from 15 residues. Losses at the gene ends were 9 bases for V and 4 bases for J; bases not matched to a gene: 14. Germline V gene sequence: CDR1 LNHDA, CDR2 SQIVND (reference sequence). The CDR3 sequence is CASTLTGSGPTEAFF. CDR3 DNA sequence: TGTGCCAGCACCTTGACAGGGTCCGGTCCCACTGAAGCTTTCTTT.

This clone has a count of ten or more. The chain employs TRBV19 and TRBJ2-5; 7 bases are a match to TRBD2. CDR1 LNHDA and CDR2 SQIVND come from the germline V gene (reference sequence). CDR3 length: 12 residues. The CDR3 nucleotides are TGTGCGGAAGCGGGGAGCCAAGAGACCCAGTACTTC. It codes for CAEAGSQETQYF.

A few counts support this clone. This CDR3 is missing its conserved last phenylalanine or tryptophan, likely due to a read error. Because the CDR3's place on the DNA is in doubt, the DNA is left out and the CDR3 is given as listed by TCRdb. The rearrangement links TRBV24-1 to TRBJ2-7; no check of the table's D call, TRBD1, against the DNA was made. CDR1 and CDR2 (germline): KGHDR, SFDVKD. From its first to its last residue, the CDR3 has 14 amino acids. The CDR3 reads CATSAIDRLEGRVL.

This chain links TRBV6-2 or TRBV6-3 with TRBJ1-3; 8 bases map to TRBD1. CDR3 length: 18 residues. CDR1 is MNHEY and CDR2 is SVGEGT in the germline V gene. Trimming took 6 bases from V and 0 from J; bases not matched to a gene: 13. CDR3: CASSPSTGTGYSGNTIYF. The CDR3 DNA is TGTGCCAGCAGCCCTTCCACCGGGACAGGATACTCTGGAAACACCATATATTTT.

J is TRBJ1-2 and V is TRBV9; 7 bases line up with TRBD1. Germline CDR1 SGDLS, CDR2 YYNGEE. The CDR3 is 15 residues long. V trimming: 0 bases; J trimming: 8 bases; junction bases outside the gene matches: 10. The CDR3 is CASSVVGGQGDGYTF. The CDR3 region has the DNA TGTGCCAGCAGCGTAGTTGGTGGGCAGGGGGACGGCTACACCTTC.

The CDR3 coding sequence is TGTGCCAGCAGCCTCCAGAGCGGGACTAACACCGGGGAGCTGTTTTTT. Translating gives CASSLQSGTNTGELFF. The V and J genes are TRBV7-3 and TRBJ2-2, with 7 bases identical to TRBD2. The V and J ends lost 5 bases and 2 bases, in that order; junction bases with no gene match: 8. Looked up from germline, CDR1 is SGHTA and CDR2 is FQGTGA. The CDR3 covers 16 residues.

The chain is built from TRBV27 and TRBJ1-6; D gene unclear. The CDR3 runs 14 residues. The germline V and J ends were trimmed by 6 bases and 0 bases, with 6 bases remaining between them. Germline loops: CDR1 MNHEY, CDR2 SMNVEV (reference sequence). The CDR3 here is CASRYNSYNSPLHF. The DNA of the CDR3 is TGTGCCAGCAGGTACAACTCCTATAATTCACCCCTCCACTTT.

This chain uses TRBV19 with TRBJ2-1; 7 positions match TRBD2. The V segment lost 4 bases and the J segment 10 bases; nucleotides outside the gene matches: 7. Germline assignment: CDR1 LNHDA and CDR2 SQIVND (reference sequence). This CDR3 has 13 residues. CDR3 loop: CASSTQVGGEQFF. For the CDR3, the DNA is TGTGCCAGTAGTACTCAGGTGGGAGGGGAGCAGTTCTTC.

This chain connects TRBV25-1 to TRBJ1-1, with 7 bases that match TRBD1. Trimming took 4 bases from V and 4 from J; bases not matched to a gene: 3. The CDR3 contains 13 residues. Germline values: CDR1 MGHDK, CDR2 SYGVNS. For the CDR3, the DNA is TGTGCCAGCAGTGGCAGGGGGACCACTGAAGCTTTCTTT. It yields the protein CASSGRGTTEAFF.

V and J are TRBV7-2 and TRBJ2-7; 7 bases match TRBD2. The CDR3 loop spans 15 amino acids. Germline V gene sequence: CDR1 SGHTA, CDR2 FQGNSA. The V segment lost 6 bases and the J segment 2 bases; nucleotides outside the gene matches: 10. CDR3 DNA sequence: TGTGCCAGCAGAATATTGGGCGGGAGAACCTACGAGCAGTACTTC. Its protein product is CASRILGGRTYEQYF.

The chain couples TRBV2 to TRBJ1-5; D not certain. The germline gives CDR1 SNHLY, CDR2 FYNNEI. V lost 7 bases, J lost 6 bases, and 16 bases lay in between. The CDR3 totals 14 residues. DNA for the CDR3: TGTGCCAGCACCCCAGTGGAGCGGGGTCAGCCCCAGCATTTT. It yields the protein CASTPVERGQPQHF.

The chain carries TRBV5-1 and TRBJ2-5; D may be TRBD2 (5 bases). Deletions cut 2 bases from V and 2 bases from J, with 13 bases between. Germline assignment: CDR1 SGHRS and CDR2 YFSETQ. The CDR3 runs 15 residues. The CDR3 nucleotides read TGCGCCAGCAGCTTAAGGAACCGGGGACAAGAGACCCAGTACTTC. Protein sequence: CASSLRNRGQETQYF.

The J gene is TRBJ1-2, the V gene TRBV7-7; a possible D gene is TRBD1 (6 bases). Trimming left V 1 base short and J 4 bases short, with 13 bases between. Germline CDR1 and CDR2: SSHAT and FNYEAQ (reference sequence). This CDR3 region has 15 residues. CDR3 residues: CASSLGKGVVYGYTF. The CDR3 DNA reads as TGTGCCAGCAGCTTAGGTAAGGGGGTGGTCTATGGCTACACCTTC.

The count of this clone is one. This chain uses TRBV23-1 with TRBJ1-2; 10 bases map to TRBD1. TRBV23-1 is filed as an ORF, its function uncertain. With 2 bases clipped from V and 4 bases from J, the junction kept 7 bases outside the gene matches. CDR3 length equals 16 residues. The DNA of the CDR3 is TGCGCCAGCAGTCAACCGACAGGGGGCTTTGGCTATGGCTACACCTTC. Protein product: CASSQPTGGFGYGYTF.

The rearrangement uses TRBV29-1 and TRBJ1-1, with 9 bases identical to TRBD1. The length of the CDR3 is 13 residues. Germline trimming cut 7 bases from V and 2 bases from J; bases unmatched to any gene: 5. CDR1 SQVTM and CDR2 ANQGSEA come from the germline V gene. The CDR3 bases are TGCAGCGGGGGACAGGGTCCAAACACTGAAGCTTTCTTT. Its protein is CSGGQGPNTEAFF.